Listed below are T cell receptor beta chains from one sample, sequenced in a study of blood T cell repertoires in COVID-19. The repertoire was sequenced with immunoSEQ multiplex PCR; TCRdb's copy has only in-frame clones and lacks some. The data contain about 130,000 clones, about 89% of them singletons. The sequenced sample consisted of peripheral blood. These receptors all stem from a woman aged 70-85 years with COVID-19, enrolled during active disease. Both conserved end residues are part of each CDR3. A D gene is named only where the DNA matches it firmly. Not every row has a clone size; where given, it reads once, few, many or a size class.

v_gene	d_gene	j_gene	abundance	len	CDR3aa	CDR3nt
TRBV11-2	TRBD1	TRBJ2-4	-	15	CASSRDRLAKNIQYF	TGTGCCAGCAGCAGGGACAGATTAGCCAAAAACATTCAGTACTTC
TRBV5-1	-	TRBJ2-5	few	14	CASSLGFQGETQYF	TGCGCCAGCAGCTTGGGCTTCCAGGGAGAGACCCAGTACTTC
TRBV4-2	TRBD2	TRBJ2-2	-	18	CASSPTERTSGDTGELFF	TGTGCCAGCAGCCCGACGGAGAGGACTAGCGGGGACACCGGGGAGCTGTTTTTT
TRBV7-9	-	TRBJ1-1	-	16	CASSLVFSGAITEAFF	TGTGCCAGCAGCTTAGTTTTTTCAGGGGCAATCACTGAAGCTTTCTTT
TRBV5-6	-	TRBJ1-2	-	14	CASSLVGVRYGYTF	TGTGCCAGCAGCTTGGTAGGGGTTCGCTATGGCTACACCTTC
TRBV2	-	TRBJ2-1	once	15	CASSEALRGLNEQFF	TGTGCCAGCAGTGAAGCGCTTCGGGGTTTGAATGAGCAGTTCTTC
TRBV24-1	-	TRBJ1-6	-	14	CATSSRQINSPLHF	TGTGCCACCAGTTCTCGACAGATTAATTCACCCCTCCACTTT
TRBV5-4	TRBD1	TRBJ1-2	-	16	CASSWGTGGLNYGYTF	TGTGCCAGCAGCTGGGGGACAGGGGGCTTAAACTATGGCTACACCTTC
TRBV3-1/TRBV3-2	-	TRBJ1-2	-	15	CASSPTRVGGYGYTF	TGTGCCAGCAGCCCAACCAGGGTGGGGGGCTATGGCTACACCTTC
TRBV12-3/TRBV12-4	-	TRBJ1-2	-	13	CASSLGAPYGYTF	TGTGCCAGCAGTTTAGGGGCGCCCTACGGCTACACCTTC
TRBV5-1	-	TRBJ1-1	-	15	CASSLGARANTEAFF	TGCGCCAGCAGCTTGGGGGCCAGGGCGAACACTGAAGCTTTCTTT
TRBV10-3	TRBD1	TRBJ2-7	few	15	CAISESDRGAYEQYF	TGTGCCATCAGTGAGTCGGACAGGGGGGCGTACGAGCAGTACTTC
TRBV7-8	-	TRBJ1-5	-	18	CASSLASVTGNRAQPQHF	TGTGCCAGCAGCTTAGCGTCAGTAACAGGGAATCGTGCTCAGCCCCAGCATTTT
TRBV2	-	TRBJ1-5	-	13	CASSLQGNQPQHF	TGTGCCAGCAGCTTACAGGGAAATCAGCCCCAGCATTTT
TRBV25-1	-	TRBJ1-6	-	15	CASSETGSMTSPLHF	TGTGCCAGCAGTGAGACAGGTTCGATGACTTCACCCCTCCACTTT
TRBV2	-	TRBJ1-2	-	12	CASRRTPYGYTF	TGTGCCAGCAGGCGGACTCCCTATGGCTACACCTTC
TRBV10-1	TRBD1	TRBJ1-2	-	15	CASSASTGGVYGYTF	TGCGCCAGCAGTGCGTCGACAGGGGGTGTTTATGGCTACACCTTC
TRBV9	TRBD1	TRBJ2-3	-	17	CASSVSGQGARTDTQYF	TGTGCCAGCAGCGTATCAGGACAGGGGGCGCGGACAGATACGCAGTATTTT
TRBV10-1	TRBD2	TRBJ2-2	-	14	CASRLAGDTGELFF	TGCGCCAGCCGACTAGCCGGCGACACCGGGGAGCTGTTTTTT
TRBV2	TRBD2	TRBJ2-3	-	15	CASFYGGAGTDTQYF	TGTGCCAGTTTCTACGGGGGGGCCGGCACAGATACGCAGTATTTT
TRBV29-1	TRBD1	TRBJ1-1	-	13	CSAGQGAAAEAFF	TGCAGCGCAGGACAGGGGGCAGCGGCTGAAGCTTTCTTT
TRBV7-3	-	TRBJ2-1	-	15	CASSLMGSGGGEQFF	TGTGCCAGCAGCTTAATGGGGAGTGGGGGCGGCGAGCAGTTCTTC
TRBV5-8	-	TRBJ1-6	-	13	CASSLLGGEFLHF	TGTGCCAGCAGCTTGTTGGGGGGGGAATTCCTCCACTTT
TRBV18	-	TRBJ2-3	-	14	CASSRQENTDTQYF	TGTGCCAGCTCCCGACAGGAGAACACAGATACGCAGTATTTT
TRBV5-1	TRBD2	TRBJ2-5	many	15	CASSESGTSQETQYF	TGCGCCAGCAGCGAATCCGGGACTAGTCAAGAGACCCAGTACTTC
TRBV7-2	TRBD2	TRBJ2-3	-	15	CASSQTSDGSDTQYF	TGTGCCAGCAGCCAGACTAGCGACGGGTCAGATACGCAGTATTTT
TRBV6-5	TRBD1	TRBJ1-6	-	14	CASRKDRGNSPLHF	TGTGCCAGCCGAAAGGACAGGGGGAATTCACCCCTCCACTTT
TRBV7-2	TRBD1	TRBJ1-2	-	15	CASSLGGGNNYGYTF	TGTGCCAGCAGCTTAGGAGGGGGCAACAACTATGGCTACACCTTC
TRBV18	-	TRBJ1-1	-	15	CASSPSRDMNTEAFF	TGTGCCAGCTCCCCCTCACGGGATATGAACACTGAAGCTTTCTTT
TRBV3-1/TRBV3-2	-	TRBJ1-1	-	14	CASSQARVDTEAFF	TGTGCCAGCAGCCAAGCCCGGGTGGACACTGAAGCTTTCTTT
TRBV24-1	-	TRBJ2-3	-	13	CATSDFGTDTQYF	TGTGCCACCAGTGATTTCGGGACAGATACGCAGTATTTT
TRBV19	-	TRBJ2-2	-	13	CASRTTYTGELFF	TGTGCCAGTAGGACTACTTACACCGGGGAGCTGTTTTTT
TRBV5-1	TRBD1	TRBJ1-3	-	16	CASSLQGPHSGNTIYF	TGCGCCAGCAGCTTACAGGGGCCGCACTCTGGAAACACCATATATTTT
TRBV9	-	TRBJ2-2	-	14	CASSVARVTGELFF	TGTGCCAGCAGCGTAGCCAGGGTCACCGGGGAGCTGTTTTTT
TRBV9	-	TRBJ1-1	-	17	CASSVVSDSKFPAEAFF	TGTGCCAGCAGCGTAGTTTCGGACAGTAAATTTCCTGCTGAAGCTTTCTTT
TRBV5-1	TRBD2	TRBJ2-7	-	15	CASSLSGGAPYEQYF	TGCGCCAGCAGCTTGAGCGGGGGAGCGCCCTACGAGCAGTACTTC
TRBV28	-	TRBJ2-2	-	16	CASGGPQVSAAGELFF	TGTGCCAGCGGCGGGCCCCAGGTATCGGCGGCCGGGGAGCTGTTTTTT
TRBV5-4	TRBD2	TRBJ2-3	-	17	CASSGFVRGASTDTQYF	TGTGCCAGCAGCGGTTTTGTGCGGGGGGCCAGCACAGATACGCAGTATTTT
TRBV19	TRBD2	TRBJ2-3	-	17	CASSIFRLAGVADTQYF	TGTGCCAGTAGTATTTTCCGACTAGCGGGTGTGGCAGATACGCAGTATTTT
TRBV7-2	-	TRBJ2-2	-	13	CASSFSLGGELFF	TGTGCCAGCAGCTTTTCGCTCGGCGGGGAGCTGTTTTTT
TRBV5-6	-	TRBJ2-7	few	11	CASIRGYEQYF	TGTGCCAGCATCAGGGGCTACGAGCAGTACTTC
TRBV28	TRBD2	TRBJ2-5	few	17	CASSLGLAGFYQETQYF	TGTGCCAGCAGTTTAGGACTAGCGGGGTTTTACCAAGAGACCCAGTACTTC
TRBV5-4	-	TRBJ2-5	-	15	CASSWEQGRRETQYF	TGTGCCAGCAGCTGGGAACAGGGAAGGCGAGAGACCCAGTACTTC
TRBV25-1	TRBD1	TRBJ2-7	-	16	CASSGPGQGNSYEQYF	TGTGCCAGCAGTGGGCCGGGACAGGGGAACTCGTACGAGCAGTACTTC
TRBV19	-	TRBJ1-2	-	13	CATHRTQPYGYTF	TGTGCCACCCACAGGACACAACCCTATGGCTACACCTTC
TRBV28	-	TRBJ2-3	-	14	CASRPLSRADTQYF	TGTGCCAGCAGACCCTTAAGCAGGGCAGATACGCAGTATTTT
TRBV3-1/TRBV3-2	-	TRBJ1-1	once	14	CASSVGLSNTEAFF	TGTGCCAGCAGCGTGGGACTCTCGAACACTGAAGCTTTCTTT
TRBV2	-	TRBJ2-2	few	13	CASTGTNTGELFF	TGTGCCAGCACCGGGACAAACACCGGGGAGCTGTTTTTT
TRBV11-2	-	TRBJ1-2	-	13	CASSLVAGESYTF	TGTGCCAGCAGCTTAGTGGCGGGGGAGTCGTACACCTTC
TRBV3-1/TRBV3-2	TRBD1	TRBJ1-1	-	12	CASSQTGTEAFF	TGTGCCAGCAGCCAGACAGGGACTGAAGCTTTCTTT
TRBV10-2	TRBD1	TRBJ1-1	-	12	CAIQGGNTEAFF	TGCGCCATCCAGGGGGGAAACACTGAAGCTTTCTTT
TRBV4-1	TRBD1	TRBJ1-4	-	15	CASSQEGQGYEKLFF	TGCGCCAGCAGCCAAGAGGGACAGGGTTATGAAAAACTGTTTTTT
TRBV3-1/TRBV3-2	TRBD1	TRBJ1-4	-	15	CASSPTGTGDEKLFF	TGTGCCAGCAGCCCCACCGGGACAGGGGACGAAAAACTGTTTTTT
TRBV18	-	TRBJ2-5	once	13	CASSPQGQETQYF	TGTGCCAGCTCACCCCAGGGTCAAGAGACCCAGTACTTC
TRBV5-1	-	TRBJ1-2	-	13	CVSSPTGDYGYTF	TGCGTCAGCAGCCCTACCGGGGACTATGGCTACACCTTC